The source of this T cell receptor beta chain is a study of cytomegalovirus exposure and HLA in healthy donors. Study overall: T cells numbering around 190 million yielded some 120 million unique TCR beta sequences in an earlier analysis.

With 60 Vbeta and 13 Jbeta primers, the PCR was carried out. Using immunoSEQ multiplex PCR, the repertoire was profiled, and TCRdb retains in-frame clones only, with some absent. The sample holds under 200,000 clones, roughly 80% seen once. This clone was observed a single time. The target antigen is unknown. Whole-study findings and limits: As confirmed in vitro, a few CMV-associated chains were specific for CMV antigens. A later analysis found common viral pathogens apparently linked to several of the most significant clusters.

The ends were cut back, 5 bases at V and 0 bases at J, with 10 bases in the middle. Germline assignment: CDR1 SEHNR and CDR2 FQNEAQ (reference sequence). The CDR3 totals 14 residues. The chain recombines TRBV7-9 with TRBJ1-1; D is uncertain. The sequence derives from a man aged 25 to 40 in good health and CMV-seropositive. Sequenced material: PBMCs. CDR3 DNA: TGTGCCAGCAGCCCGAGGAGGGTGAACACTGAAGCTTTCTTT. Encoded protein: CASSPRRVNTEAFF. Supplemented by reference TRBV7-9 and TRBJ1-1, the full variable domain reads DTGVSQNPRHKITKRGQNVTFRCDPISEHNRLYWYRQTLGQGPEFLTYFQNEAQLEKSRLLSDRFSAERPKGSFSTLEIQRTEQGDSAMYLCASSPRRVNTEAFFGQGTRLTVV.